The sequence of this T cell receptor beta chain was determined in a study of T cell changes during pregnancy in multiple sclerosis. The protocol was immunoSEQ multiplex PCR, while the TCRdb copy is restricted to in-frame clones and leaves out a portion. The sample holds about 36,000 clones, about 88% seen once. Germline CDR1 and CDR2: MNHEY and SVGAGI. This CDR3 is 12 amino acids long. Trimming removed 5 bases from V and 5 bases from J, with 9 bases in between. The origin of this receptor is a female donor with multiple sclerosis, enrolled in a pregnancy study. V gene TRBV6-5 combines with J gene TRBJ1-1, with D perhaps TRBD1 (5 bases). Here the sequenced sample was CD8+ T cells from peripheral blood mononuclear cells, taken in the third trimester of pregnancy. The CDR3 loop reads CASSPQGTEAFF. The CDR3 region has the DNA TGTGCCAGCAGTCCGCAGGGAACTGAAGCTTTCTTT.